This T cell receptor beta chain was recorded in a study of OX40 agonist ivuxolimab in advanced cancers. About the study as a whole: Ivuxolimab, which targeted the costimulatory receptor OX40 (CD134), was an agonistic, fully human IgG2 monoclonal antibody. Intravenous ivuxolimab was administered to patients every 2 weeks at six dose levels: 0.01, 0.1, 0.3, 1.5, 3 and 10 mg/kg. Of the 50 or so patients in dose escalation, about 19 had hepatocellular carcinoma, roughly 15 had melanoma, 9 had renal cell carcinoma and 9 had head and neck cancer. The dose-escalation cohort was around 83% male with a mean age of around 62 years, ranging from roughly 20 to 80. Patients were allowed to have had prior anti-PD-1, anti-PD-L1 or anti-CTLA-4 therapy, and approximately 40% of the dose-escalation patients had previously received checkpoint inhibitors. Partial responses occurred in three dose-escalation patients: two with cutaneous melanoma and one with hepatocellular carcinoma. The point of sequencing TCRbeta in the periphery was to test whether ivuxolimab changed TCR sequence diversity and drove clonal T-cell expansion. The paper covers the monotherapy dose-escalation part of the phase I ivuxolimab trial, which included N ≈ 50 patients. The paper as a whole reports these results and caveats: In the 0.1-3.0 mg/kg groups, partial responders were among the patients with the lowest normalized peripheral clonal expansion, particularly in CD8+ T cells. At doses of 0.1 to 3.0 mg/kg, clonal expansion of both CD4+ and CD8+ T cells in blood was seen between baseline and week 6. Antigen specificity was not determined for the clonally expanded peripheral T cells. Low levels of normalized T-cell clonal expansion were also shown by some nonresponding patients. After ivuxolimab, CD8+ T cells had more expanded clones than CD4+ T cells on average.

For sequencing of the TCRbeta CDR3 region, genomic DNA was extracted from the sorted cells. The immunoSEQ Assay was used for sequencing of TCRbeta CDR3 regions. TCRdb carries this immuneACCESS record with in-frame sequences only. Its versions omit some clonotypes, under half of them owing to an unresolved V gene in the studies checked, with the rest unexplained. This sample has 50,000 to 65,000 clones in its table, and about 91% of those were observed once. Around 12% of the sample comes from the top ten. The germline V end is reduced by 4 bases and the J end by 4 bases; junction bases left unmatched: 4. CDR1 and CDR2 were assigned from the germline V gene (reference sequence) as LNHDA and SQIVND. CDR3 length: 14 amino acids, cysteine to phenylalanine. This entry keeps only the CDR3 DNA: 42 bases, framed from base 1. On this clone itself: The antigen it binds to is not known. Per-base qualities were not stored, and no clone one base away is much larger.

The trial excluded patients who had a history of autoimmune disease or who were on systemic immunosuppression. In every dose cohort, peripheral blood was drawn for TCR sequencing at baseline, cycle 4 day 1, and cycle 7 day 1. Samples were obtained from an open-label, multicenter, first-in-human phase I dose-escalation trial of ivuxolimab. Adults with locally advanced or metastatic melanoma, renal cell carcinoma, hepatocellular carcinoma or head and neck squamous cell carcinoma were enrolled in the trial. Before TCR sequencing, CD4+ T cells and CD8+ T cells were sorted from peripheral blood as separate populations.

The sequenced sample was CD4+ or CD8+ T cells sorted from blood, obtained in a trial of the OX40 agonist ivuxolimab. This sequence was found in an adult with an advanced solid tumor such as melanoma, head and neck, liver or kidney cancer. Recombination linked TRBV19 to TRBJ2-7; 10 bases in the middle match TRBD1. The CDR3 protein: CASSTQGQGYEQYF. The DNA sequence follows: TGTGCCAGTAGTACACAGGGACAGGGGTACGAGCAGTACTTC.